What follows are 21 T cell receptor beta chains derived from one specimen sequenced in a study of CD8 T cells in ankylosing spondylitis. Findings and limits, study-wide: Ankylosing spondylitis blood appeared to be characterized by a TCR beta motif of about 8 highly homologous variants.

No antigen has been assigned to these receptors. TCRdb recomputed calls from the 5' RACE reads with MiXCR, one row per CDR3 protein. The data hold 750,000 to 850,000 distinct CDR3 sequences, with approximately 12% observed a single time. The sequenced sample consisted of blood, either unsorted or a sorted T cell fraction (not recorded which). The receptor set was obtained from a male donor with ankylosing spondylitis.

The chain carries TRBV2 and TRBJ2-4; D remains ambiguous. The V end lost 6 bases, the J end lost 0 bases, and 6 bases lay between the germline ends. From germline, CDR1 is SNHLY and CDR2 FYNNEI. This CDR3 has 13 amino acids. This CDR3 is CASRTAAKNIQYF. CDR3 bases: TGTGCCAGCAGGACCGCAGCCAAAAACATTCAGTACTTC. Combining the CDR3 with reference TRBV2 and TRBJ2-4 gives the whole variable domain EPEVTQTPSHQVTQMGQEVILRCVPISNHLYFYWYRQILGQKVEFLVSFYNNEISEKSEIFDDQFSVERPDGSNFTLKIRSTKLEDSAMYFCASRTAAKNIQYFGAGTRLSVL.

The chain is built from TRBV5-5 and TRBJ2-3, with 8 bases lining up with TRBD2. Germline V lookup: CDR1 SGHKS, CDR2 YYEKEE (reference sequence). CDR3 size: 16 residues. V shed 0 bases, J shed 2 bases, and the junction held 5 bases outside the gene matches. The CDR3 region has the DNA TGTGCCAGCAGCTTGGGGGTAGCGGGGCTCACAGATACGCAGTATTTT. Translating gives CASSLGVAGLTDTQYF.

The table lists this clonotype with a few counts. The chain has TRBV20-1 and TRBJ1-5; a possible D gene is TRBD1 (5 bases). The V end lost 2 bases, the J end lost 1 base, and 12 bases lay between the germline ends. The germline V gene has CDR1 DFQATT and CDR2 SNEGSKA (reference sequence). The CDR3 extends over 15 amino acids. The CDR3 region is CSARRGPGSNQPQHF. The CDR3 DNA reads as TGCAGTGCTAGAAGGGGCCCCGGCAGCAATCAGCCCCAGCATTTT.

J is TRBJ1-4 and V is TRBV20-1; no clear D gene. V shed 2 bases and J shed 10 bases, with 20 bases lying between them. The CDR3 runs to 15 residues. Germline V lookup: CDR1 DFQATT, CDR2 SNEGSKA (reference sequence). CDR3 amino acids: CSARRPGVVLGKLFF. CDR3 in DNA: TGCAGTGCTAGACGGCCCGGGGTTGTCTTGGGAAAACTGTTTTTT.

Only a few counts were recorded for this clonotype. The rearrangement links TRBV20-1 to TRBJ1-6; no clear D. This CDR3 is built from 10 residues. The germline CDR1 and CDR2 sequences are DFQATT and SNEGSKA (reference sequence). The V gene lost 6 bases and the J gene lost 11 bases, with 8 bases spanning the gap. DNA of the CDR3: TGCAGTGCCCTGGTGCCACCCCTCCACTTT. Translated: CSALVPPLHF.

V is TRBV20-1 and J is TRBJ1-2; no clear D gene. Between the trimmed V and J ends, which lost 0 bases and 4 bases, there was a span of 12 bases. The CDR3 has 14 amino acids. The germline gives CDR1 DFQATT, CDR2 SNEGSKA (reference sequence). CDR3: CSARDNRESYGYTF. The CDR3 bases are TGCAGTGCTAGAGACAACCGGGAAAGCTATGGCTACACCTTC.

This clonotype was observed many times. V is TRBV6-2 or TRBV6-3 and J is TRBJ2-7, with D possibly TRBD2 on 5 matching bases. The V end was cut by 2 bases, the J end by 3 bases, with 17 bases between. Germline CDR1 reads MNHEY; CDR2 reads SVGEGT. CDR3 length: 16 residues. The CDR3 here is CASSYPSYLMGYEQYF. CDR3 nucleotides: TGTGCCAGCAGTTACCCTAGCTACCTAATGGGCTACGAGCAGTACTTC.

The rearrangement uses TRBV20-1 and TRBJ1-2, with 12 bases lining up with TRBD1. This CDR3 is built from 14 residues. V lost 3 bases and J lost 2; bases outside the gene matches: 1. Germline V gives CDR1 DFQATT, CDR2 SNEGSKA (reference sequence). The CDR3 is CSASGTGGNYGYTF. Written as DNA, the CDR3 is TGCAGTGCTAGCGGGACAGGGGGCAACTATGGCTACACCTTC.

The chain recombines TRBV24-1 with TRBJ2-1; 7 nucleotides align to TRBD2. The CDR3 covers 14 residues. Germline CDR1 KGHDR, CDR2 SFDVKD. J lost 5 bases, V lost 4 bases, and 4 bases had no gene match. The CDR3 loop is CATSEGDYNNEQFF. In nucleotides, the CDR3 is TGTGCCACCAGTGAAGGGGACTATAACAATGAGCAGTTCTTC.

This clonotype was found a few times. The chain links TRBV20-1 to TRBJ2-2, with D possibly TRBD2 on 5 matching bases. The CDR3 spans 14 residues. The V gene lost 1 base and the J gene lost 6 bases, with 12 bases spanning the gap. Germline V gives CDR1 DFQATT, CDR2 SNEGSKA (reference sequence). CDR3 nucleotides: TGCAGTGCTAGAGTGGCTAGCAAGCCCGGGGAGCTGTTTTTT. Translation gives CSARVASKPGELFF.

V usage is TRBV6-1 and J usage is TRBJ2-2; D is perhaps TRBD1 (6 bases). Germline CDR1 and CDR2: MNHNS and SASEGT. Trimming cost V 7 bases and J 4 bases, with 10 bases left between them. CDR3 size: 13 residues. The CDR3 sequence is CASKEGGTGELFF. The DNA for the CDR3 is TGTGCCAGCAAGGAAGGGGGCACCGGGGAGCTGTTTTTT.

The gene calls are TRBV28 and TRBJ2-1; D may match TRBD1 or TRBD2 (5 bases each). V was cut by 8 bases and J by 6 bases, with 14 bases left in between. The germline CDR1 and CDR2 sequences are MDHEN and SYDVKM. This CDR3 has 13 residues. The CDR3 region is CASYGRGPNEQFF. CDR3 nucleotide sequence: TGTGCCAGCTACGGTCGGGGACCCAATGAGCAGTTCTTC.

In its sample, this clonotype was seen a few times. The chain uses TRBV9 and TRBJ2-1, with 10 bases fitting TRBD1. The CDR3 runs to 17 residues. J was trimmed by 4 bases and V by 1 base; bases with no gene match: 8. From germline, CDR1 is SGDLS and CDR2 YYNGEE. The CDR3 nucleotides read TGTGCCAGCAGCGTACTAACAGGGACAGGGGTGTACAATGAGCAGTTCTTC. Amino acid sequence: CASSVLTGTGVYNEQFF.

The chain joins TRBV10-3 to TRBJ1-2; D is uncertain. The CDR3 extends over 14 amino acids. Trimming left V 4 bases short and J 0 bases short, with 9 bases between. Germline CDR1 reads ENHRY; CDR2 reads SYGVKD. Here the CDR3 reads CAISGAGANYGYTF. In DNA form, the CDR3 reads TGTGCCATCAGTGGGGCAGGAGCTAACTATGGCTACACCTTC.

The CDR3 is CASSSLSGGARETQYF. CDR3 in DNA: TGTGCCAGCAGCTCCCTCAGCGGGGGGGCTCGAGAGACCCAGTACTTC. The chain combines TRBV4-2 with TRBJ2-5; 10 positions agree with TRBD2. This CDR3 has 16 amino acids. The germline V gene encodes CDR1 LGHNA and CDR2 YNFKEQ. V lost 5 bases to trimming and J lost 4 bases; unmatched junction nucleotides: 10.

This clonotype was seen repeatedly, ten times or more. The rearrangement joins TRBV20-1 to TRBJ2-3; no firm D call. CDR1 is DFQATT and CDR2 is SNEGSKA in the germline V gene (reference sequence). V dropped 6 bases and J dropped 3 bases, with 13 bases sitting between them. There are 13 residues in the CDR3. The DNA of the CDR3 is TGCAGTGCCGAACCTTTCACTACAGATACGCAGTATTTT. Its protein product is CSAEPFTTDTQYF.

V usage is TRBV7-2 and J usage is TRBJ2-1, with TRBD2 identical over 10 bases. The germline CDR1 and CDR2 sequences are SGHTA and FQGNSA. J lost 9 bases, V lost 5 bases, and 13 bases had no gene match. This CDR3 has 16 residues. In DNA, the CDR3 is TGTGCCAGCAGCCCATTTAGCGGGGGGTTCACTATTGAGCAGTTCTTC. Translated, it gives CASSPFSGGFTIEQFF.

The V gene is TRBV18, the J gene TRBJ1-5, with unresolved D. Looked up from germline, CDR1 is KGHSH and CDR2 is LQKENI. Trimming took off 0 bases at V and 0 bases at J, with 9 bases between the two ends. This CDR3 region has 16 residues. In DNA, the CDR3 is TGTGCCAGCTCACCACCGGGTGGAAATAGCAATCAGCCCCAGCATTTT. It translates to CASSPPGGNSNQPQHF.

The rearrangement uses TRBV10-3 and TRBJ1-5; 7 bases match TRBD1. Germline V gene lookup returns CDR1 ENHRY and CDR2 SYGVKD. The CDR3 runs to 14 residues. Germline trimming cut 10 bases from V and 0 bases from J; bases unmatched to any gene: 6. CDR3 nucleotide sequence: TGTGCCACGGGACAGACTTATAGCAATCAGCCCCAGCATTTT. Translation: CATGQTYSNQPQHF.

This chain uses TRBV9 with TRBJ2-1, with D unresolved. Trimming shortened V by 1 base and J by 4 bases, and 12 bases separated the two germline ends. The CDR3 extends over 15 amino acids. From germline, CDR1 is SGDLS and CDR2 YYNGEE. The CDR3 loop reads CASSVNDFRYNEQFF. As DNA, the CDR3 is TGTGCCAGCAGCGTAAATGACTTTCGGTACAATGAGCAGTTCTTC. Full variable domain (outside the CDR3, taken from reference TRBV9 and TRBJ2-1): DSGVTQTPKHLITATGQRVTLRCSPRSGDLSVYWYQQSLDQGLQFLIQYYNGEERAKGNILERFSAQQFPDLHSELNLSSLELGDSALYFCASSVNDFRYNEQFFGPGTRLTVL.

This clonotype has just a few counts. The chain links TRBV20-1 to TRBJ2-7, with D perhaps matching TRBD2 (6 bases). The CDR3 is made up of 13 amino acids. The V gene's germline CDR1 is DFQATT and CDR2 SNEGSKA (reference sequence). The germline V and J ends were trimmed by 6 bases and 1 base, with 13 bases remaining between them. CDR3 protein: CSAPHGGSYEQYF. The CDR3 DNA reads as TGCAGTGCCCCCCACGGGGGATCCTACGAGCAGTACTTC.